This T cell receptor (beta chain) appears in the sequencing data of a study of blood T cell repertoires in COVID-19. Study-level background: Some COVID-19 samples were acute and others convalescent; all came from the United States, Italy and Spain.

In the original processing: Estimation of nucleated cell counts relied on the amplification of reference gene primers. Sequencing used immunoSEQ multiplex PCR; TCRdb keeps in-frame clones, though not all of them. V and J calls and clone size are given by that table; D and trimming were obtained from the DNA. The table includes some 82,000 clones, about four fifths detected once. Looked up from germline, CDR1 is SGHAT and CDR2 is FQNNGV. The V gene lost 5 bases and the J gene lost 2 bases, with 21 bases spanning the gap. The CDR3 length is 18 residues. The chain employs TRBV11-2 and TRBJ1-4; D ambiguous. The clonotype comes from a man at least 80 years old with active or convalescent COVID-19. Sequenced input: peripheral blood. CDR3 in DNA: TGTGCCAGCAGCACCGCGACCCCCGTTCGGCGGACTAATGAAAAACTGTTTTTT. Its protein is CASSTATPVRRTNEKLFF.